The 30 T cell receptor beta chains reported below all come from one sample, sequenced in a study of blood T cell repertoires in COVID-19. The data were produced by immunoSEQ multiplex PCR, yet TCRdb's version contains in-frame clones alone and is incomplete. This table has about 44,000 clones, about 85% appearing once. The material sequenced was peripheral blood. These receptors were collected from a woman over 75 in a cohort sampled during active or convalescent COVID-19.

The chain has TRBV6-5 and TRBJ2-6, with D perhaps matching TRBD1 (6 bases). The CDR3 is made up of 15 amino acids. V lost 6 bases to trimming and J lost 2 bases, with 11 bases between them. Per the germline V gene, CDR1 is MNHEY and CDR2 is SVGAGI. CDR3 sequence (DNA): TGTGCCAGCAGACGAAACAGGGCTGGGGCCAACGTCCTGACTTTC. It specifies CASRRNRAGANVLTF.

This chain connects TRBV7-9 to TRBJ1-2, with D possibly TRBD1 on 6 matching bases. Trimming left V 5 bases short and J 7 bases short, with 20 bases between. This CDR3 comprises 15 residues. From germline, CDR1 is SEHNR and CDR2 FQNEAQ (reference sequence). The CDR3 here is CASSPRQAPIGGYTF. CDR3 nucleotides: TGTGCCAGCAGCCCTCGACAGGCTCCGATTGGTGGCTACACCTTC.

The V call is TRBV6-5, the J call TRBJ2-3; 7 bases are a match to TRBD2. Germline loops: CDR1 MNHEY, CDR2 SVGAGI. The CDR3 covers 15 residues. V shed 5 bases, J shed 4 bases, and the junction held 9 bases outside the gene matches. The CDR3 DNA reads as TGTGCCAGCAGTCGCCGGAGCGGGGAACCAGATACGCAGTATTTT. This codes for CASSRRSGEPDTQYF.

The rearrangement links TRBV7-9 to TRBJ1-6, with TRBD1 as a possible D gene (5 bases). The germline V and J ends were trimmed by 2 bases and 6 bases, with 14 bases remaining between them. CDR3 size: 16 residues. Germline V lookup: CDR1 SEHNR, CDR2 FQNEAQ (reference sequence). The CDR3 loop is CASSLTQGRLNSPLHF. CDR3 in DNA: TGTGCCAGCAGCTTAACCCAGGGAAGACTTAATTCACCCCTCCACTTT. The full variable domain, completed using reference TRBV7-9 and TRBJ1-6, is DTGVSQNPRHKITKRGQNVTFRCDPISEHNRLYWYRQTLGQGPEFLTYFQNEAQLEKSRLLSDRFSAERPKGSFSTLEIQRTEQGDSAMYLCASSLTQGRLNSPLHFGNGTRLTVT.

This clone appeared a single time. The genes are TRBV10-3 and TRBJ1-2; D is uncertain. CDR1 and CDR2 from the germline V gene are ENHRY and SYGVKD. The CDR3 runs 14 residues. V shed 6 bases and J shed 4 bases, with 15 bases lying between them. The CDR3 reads CAIRLSLGVYGYTF. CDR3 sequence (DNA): TGTGCCATCAGACTGAGTCTGGGAGTCTATGGCTACACCTTC.

CDR3 amino acids: CASSVSGRSTDTQYF. CDR3 sequence (DNA): TGTGCCAGCAGCGTTAGCGGGAGGAGCACAGATACGCAGTATTTT. This chain uses TRBV9 with TRBJ2-3; 10 bases fit TRBD2. The CDR3 has 15 residues. The V gene's germline CDR1 is SGDLS and CDR2 YYNGEE. V trimming: 2 bases; J trimming: 0 bases; junction bases outside the gene matches: 0.

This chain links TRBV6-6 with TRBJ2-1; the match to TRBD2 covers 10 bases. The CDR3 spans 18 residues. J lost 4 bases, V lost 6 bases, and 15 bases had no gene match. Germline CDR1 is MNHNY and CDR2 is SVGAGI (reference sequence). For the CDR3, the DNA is TGTGCCAGCAGACGACGCTCCACGAGCGGGGGGGTATACAATGAGCAGTTCTTC. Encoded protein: CASRRRSTSGGVYNEQFF.

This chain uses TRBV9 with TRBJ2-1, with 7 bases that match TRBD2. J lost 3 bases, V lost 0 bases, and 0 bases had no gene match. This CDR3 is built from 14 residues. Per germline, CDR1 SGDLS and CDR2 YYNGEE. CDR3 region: CASSVGTSYNEQFF. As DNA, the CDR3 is TGTGCCAGCAGCGTAGGGACTAGCTACAATGAGCAGTTCTTC.

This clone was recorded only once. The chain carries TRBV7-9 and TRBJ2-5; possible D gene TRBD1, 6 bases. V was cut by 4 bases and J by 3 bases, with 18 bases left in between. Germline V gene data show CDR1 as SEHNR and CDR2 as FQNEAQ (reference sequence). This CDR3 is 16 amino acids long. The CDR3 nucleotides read TGTGCCAGCAGCTCTCTCCTCTGGGGGCAGAAAGAGACCCAGTACTTC. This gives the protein CASSSLLWGQKETQYF.

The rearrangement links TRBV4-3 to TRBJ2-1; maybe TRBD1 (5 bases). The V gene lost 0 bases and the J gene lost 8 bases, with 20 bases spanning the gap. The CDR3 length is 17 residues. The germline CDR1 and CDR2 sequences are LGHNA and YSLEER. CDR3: CASSQDLSWGRRDEQFF. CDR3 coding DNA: TGCGCCAGCAGCCAAGATCTCAGTTGGGGCCGTCGGGATGAGCAGTTCTTC.

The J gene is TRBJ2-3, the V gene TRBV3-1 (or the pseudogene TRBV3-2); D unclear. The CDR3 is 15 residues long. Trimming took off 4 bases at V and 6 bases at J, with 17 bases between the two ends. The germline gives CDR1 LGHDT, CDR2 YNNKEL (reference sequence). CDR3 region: CASSRTGFTADTQYF. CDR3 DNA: TGTGCCAGCAGCCGAACGGGTTTCACCGCGGATACGCAGTATTTT.

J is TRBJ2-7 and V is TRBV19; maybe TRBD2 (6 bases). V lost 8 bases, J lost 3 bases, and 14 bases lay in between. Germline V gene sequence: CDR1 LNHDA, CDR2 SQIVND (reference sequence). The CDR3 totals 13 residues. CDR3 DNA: TGTGCCAGTTCGGACTACCCTATCTACGAGCAGTACTTC. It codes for CASSDYPIYEQYF.

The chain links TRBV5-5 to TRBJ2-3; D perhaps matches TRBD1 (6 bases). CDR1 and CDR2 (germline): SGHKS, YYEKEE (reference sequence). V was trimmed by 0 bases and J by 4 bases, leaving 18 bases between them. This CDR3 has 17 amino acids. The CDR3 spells CASSLASTRGSADTQYF. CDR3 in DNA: TGTGCCAGCAGCTTGGCCAGTACGAGGGGGTCGGCAGATACGCAGTATTTT.

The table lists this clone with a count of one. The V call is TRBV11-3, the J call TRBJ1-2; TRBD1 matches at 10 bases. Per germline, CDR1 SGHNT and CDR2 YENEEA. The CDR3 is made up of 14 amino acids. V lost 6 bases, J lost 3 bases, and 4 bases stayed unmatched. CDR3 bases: TGTGCCAGCAGTCGGACAGGGGGGGACTATGGCTACACCTTC. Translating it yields CASSRTGGDYGYTF. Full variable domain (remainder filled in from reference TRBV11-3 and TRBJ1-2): EAGVVQSPRYKIIEKKQPVAFWCNPISGHNTLYWYLQNLGQGPELLIRYENEEAVDDSQLPKDRFSAERLKGVDSTLKIQPAELGDSAVYLCASSRTGGDYGYTFGSGTRLTVV.

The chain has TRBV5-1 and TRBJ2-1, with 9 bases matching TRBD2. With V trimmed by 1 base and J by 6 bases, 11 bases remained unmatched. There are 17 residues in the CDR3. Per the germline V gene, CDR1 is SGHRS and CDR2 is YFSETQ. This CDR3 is CASSLISGRKGSNEQFF. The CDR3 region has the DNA TGCGCCAGCAGCTTGATTAGCGGGAGAAAGGGCAGCAATGAGCAGTTCTTC.

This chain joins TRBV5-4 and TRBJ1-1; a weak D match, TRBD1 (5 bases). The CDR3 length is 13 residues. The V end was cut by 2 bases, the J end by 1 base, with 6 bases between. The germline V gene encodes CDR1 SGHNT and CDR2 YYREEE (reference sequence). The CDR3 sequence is CASSFRENTEAFF. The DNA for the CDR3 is TGTGCCAGCAGCTTCAGGGAGAACACTGAAGCTTTCTTT.

The CDR3 spells CASSYLAGVGTDTQYF. DNA for the CDR3: TGTGCCAGCAGTTACCTAGCGGGAGTAGGGACAGATACGCAGTATTTT. V usage is TRBV6-5 and J usage is TRBJ2-3; 10 bases map to TRBD2. This CDR3 is 16 amino acids long. Germline-derived CDR1 and CDR2 are MNHEY and SVGAGI. J was trimmed by 3 bases and V by 2 bases; bases with no gene match: 5.

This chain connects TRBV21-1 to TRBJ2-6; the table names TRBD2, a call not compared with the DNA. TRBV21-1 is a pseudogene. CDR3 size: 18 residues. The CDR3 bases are TGTGCCAGCAGCAAAGCTGGCGGGAGCGTGTCTGGGGCCAACGTCCTGACTTTC. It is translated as CASSKAGGSVSGANVLTF.

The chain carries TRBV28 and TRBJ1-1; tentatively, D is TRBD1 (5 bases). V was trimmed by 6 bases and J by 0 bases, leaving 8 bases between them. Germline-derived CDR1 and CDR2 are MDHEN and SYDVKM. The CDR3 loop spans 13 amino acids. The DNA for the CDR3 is TGTGCCAGCAGCTTACAGGTGAACACTGAAGCTTTCTTT. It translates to CASSLQVNTEAFF.

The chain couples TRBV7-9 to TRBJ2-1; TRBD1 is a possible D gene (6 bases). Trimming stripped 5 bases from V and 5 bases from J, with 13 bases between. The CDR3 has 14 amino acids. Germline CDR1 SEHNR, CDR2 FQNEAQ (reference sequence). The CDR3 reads CASSRTQGHNEQFF. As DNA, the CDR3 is TGTGCCAGCAGCCGCACCCAGGGGCACAATGAGCAGTTCTTC.

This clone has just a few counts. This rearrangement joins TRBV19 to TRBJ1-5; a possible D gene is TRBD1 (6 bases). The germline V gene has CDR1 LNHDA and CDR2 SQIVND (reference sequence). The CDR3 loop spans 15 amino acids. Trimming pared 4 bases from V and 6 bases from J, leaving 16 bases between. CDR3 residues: CASSRTNRDVQPQHF. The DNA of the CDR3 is TGTGCCAGTAGTAGAACGAACAGGGACGTTCAGCCCCAGCATTTT.

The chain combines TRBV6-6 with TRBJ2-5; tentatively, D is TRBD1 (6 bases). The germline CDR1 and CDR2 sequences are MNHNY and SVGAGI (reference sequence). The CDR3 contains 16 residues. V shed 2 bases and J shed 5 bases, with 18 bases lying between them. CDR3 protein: CASSYDPQGRLETQYF. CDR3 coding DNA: TGTGCCAGCAGTTACGACCCTCAGGGGCGGTTGGAGACCCAGTACTTC.

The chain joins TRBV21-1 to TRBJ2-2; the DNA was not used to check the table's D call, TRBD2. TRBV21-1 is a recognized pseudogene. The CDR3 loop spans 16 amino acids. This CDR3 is CASSKARGAQDGELFF. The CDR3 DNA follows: TGTGCCAGCAGCAAAGCACGGGGGGCGCAGGACGGGGAGCTGTTTTTT.

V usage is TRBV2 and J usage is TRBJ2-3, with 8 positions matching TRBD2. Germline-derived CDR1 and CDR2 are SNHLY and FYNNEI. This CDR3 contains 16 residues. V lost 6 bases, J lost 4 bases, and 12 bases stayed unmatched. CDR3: CASRGTREFGADTQYF. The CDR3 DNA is TGTGCCAGCAGGGGGACTAGGGAGTTTGGAGCAGATACGCAGTATTTT.

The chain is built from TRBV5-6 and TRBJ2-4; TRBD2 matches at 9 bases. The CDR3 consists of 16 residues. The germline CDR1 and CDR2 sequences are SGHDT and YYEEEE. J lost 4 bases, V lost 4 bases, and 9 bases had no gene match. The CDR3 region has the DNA TGTGCCAGCAGCGCCGGGACTAGCAGACTAAAAAACATTCAGTACTTC. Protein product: CASSAGTSRLKNIQYF.

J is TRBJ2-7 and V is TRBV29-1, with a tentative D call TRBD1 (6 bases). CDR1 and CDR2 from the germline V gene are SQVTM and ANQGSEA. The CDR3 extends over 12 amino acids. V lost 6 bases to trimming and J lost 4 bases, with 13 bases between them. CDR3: CSVTRGFYEQYF. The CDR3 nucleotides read TGCAGCGTCACAAGGGGGTTTTACGAGCAGTACTTC.

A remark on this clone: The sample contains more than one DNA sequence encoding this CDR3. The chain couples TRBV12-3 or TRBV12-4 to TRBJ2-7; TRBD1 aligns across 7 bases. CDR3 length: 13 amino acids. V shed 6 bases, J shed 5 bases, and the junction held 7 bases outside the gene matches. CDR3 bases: TGTGCCAGCAGCTCGGGGACAGTAAACGAGCAGTACTTC. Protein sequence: CASSSGTVNEQYF.

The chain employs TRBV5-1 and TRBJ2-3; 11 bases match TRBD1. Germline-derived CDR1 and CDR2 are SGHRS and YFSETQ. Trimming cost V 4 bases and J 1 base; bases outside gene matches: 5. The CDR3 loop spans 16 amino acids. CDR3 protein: CASSPGTGGRTDTQYF. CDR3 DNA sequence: TGCGCCAGCAGCCCCGGGACAGGGGGACGCACAGATACGCAGTATTTT. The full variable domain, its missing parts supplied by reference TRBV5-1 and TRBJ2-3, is KAGVTQTPRYLIKTRGQQVTLSCSPISGHRSVSWYQQTPGQGLQFLFEYFSETQRNKGNFPGRFSGRQFSNSRSEMNVSTLELGDSALYLCASSPGTGGRTDTQYFGPGTRLTVL.

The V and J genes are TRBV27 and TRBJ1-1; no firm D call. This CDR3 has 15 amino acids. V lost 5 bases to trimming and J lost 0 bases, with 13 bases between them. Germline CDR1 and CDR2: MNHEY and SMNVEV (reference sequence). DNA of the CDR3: TGTGCCAGCAGTACGGAAGACTCCATGAACACTGAAGCTTTCTTT. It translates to CASSTEDSMNTEAFF.

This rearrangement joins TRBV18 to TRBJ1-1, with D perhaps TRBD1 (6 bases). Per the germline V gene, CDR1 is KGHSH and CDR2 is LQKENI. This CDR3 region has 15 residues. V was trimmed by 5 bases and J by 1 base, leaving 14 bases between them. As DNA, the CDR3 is TGTGCCAGCTCAGCCCAACAGGGACGGAACACTGAAGCTTTCTTT. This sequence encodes CASSAQQGRNTEAFF.